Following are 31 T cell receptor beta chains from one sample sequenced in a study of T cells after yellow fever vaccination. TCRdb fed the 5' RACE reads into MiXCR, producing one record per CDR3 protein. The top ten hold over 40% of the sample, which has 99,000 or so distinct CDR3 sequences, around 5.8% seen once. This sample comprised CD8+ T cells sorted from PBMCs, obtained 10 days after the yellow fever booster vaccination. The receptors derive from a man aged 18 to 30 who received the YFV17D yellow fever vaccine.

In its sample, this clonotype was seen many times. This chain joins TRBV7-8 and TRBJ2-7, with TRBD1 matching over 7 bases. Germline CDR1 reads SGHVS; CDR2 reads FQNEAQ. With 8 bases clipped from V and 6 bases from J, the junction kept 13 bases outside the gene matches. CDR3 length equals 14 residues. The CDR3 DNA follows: TGTGCCAGCGCGGTACAGGGGTCTCAGGGCGAGCAGTACGTC. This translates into CASAVQGSQGEQYV.

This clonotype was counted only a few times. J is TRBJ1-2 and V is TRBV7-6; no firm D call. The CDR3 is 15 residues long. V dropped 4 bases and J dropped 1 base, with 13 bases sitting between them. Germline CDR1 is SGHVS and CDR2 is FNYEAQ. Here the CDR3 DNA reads TGTGCCAGCAGCTCCCGGCAGGATCTTAACTATGGCTACACCTTC. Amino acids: CASSSRQDLNYGYTF.

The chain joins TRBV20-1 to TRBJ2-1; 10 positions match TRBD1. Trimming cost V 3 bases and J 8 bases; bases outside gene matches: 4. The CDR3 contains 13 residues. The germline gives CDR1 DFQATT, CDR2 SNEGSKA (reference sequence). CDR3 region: CSARDRGKYEQFF. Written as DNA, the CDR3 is TGCAGTGCTAGGGACAGGGGGAAGTATGAGCAGTTCTTC.

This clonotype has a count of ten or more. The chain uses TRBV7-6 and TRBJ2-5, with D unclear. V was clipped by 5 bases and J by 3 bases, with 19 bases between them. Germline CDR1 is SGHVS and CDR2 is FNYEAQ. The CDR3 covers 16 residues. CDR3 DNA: TGTGCCAGCAGCGCGATGGCAGGACGATCCAAAGAGACCCAGTACTTC. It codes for CASSAMAGRSKETQYF.

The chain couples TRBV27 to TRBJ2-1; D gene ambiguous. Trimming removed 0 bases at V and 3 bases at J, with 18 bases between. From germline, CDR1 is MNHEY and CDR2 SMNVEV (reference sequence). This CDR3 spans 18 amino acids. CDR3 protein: CASSLSPPSGFSYNEQFF. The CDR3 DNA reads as TGTGCCAGCAGTTTATCGCCCCCCTCCGGGTTTAGCTACAATGAGCAGTTCTTC.

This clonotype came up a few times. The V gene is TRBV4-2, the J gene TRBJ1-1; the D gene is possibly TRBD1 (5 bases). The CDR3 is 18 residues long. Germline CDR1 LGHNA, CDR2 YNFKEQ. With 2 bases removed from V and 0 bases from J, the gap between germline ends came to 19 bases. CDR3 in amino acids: CASSQNFGDGAMNTEAFF. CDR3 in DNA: TGTGCCAGCAGCCAAAATTTCGGGGACGGGGCAATGAACACTGAAGCTTTCTTT.

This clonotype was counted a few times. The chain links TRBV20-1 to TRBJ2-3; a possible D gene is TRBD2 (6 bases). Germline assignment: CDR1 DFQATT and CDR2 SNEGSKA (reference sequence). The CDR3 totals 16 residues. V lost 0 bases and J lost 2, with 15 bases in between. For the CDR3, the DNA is TGCAGTGCTAGAGATCAAGGTAGCGGATACACAGATACGCAGTATTTT. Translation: CSARDQGSGYTDTQYF.

The CDR3, as DNA: TGTGCCAGCAGCCCAACAGGGAGAGCTAACTATGGCTACACCTTC. It codes for CASSPTGRANYGYTF. J is TRBJ1-2 and V is TRBV14; the D gene is possibly TRBD1 (6 bases). From germline, CDR1 is SGHDN and CDR2 FVKESK. The CDR3 runs to 15 residues. With 4 bases removed from V and 0 bases from J, the gap between germline ends came to 12 bases.

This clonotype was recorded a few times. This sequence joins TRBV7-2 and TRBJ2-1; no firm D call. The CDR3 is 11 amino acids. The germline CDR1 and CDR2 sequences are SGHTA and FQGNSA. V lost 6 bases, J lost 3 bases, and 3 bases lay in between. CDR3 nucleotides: TGTGCCAGCAGGTTCTACAATGAGCAGTTCTTC. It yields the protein CASRFYNEQFF.

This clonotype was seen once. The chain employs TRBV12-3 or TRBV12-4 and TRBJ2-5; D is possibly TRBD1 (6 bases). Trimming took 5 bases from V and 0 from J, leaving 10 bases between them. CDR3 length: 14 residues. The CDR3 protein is CASSQNRDQETQYF. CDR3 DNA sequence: TGTGCCAGCAGTCAAAACAGGGACCAAGAGACCCAGTACTTC.

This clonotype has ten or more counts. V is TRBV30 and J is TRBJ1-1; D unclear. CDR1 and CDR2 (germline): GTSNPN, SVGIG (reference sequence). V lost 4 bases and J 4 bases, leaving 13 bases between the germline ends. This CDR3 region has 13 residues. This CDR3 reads CAWTWALGTEAFF. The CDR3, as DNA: TGTGCCTGGACCTGGGCACTTGGCACTGAAGCTTTCTTT.

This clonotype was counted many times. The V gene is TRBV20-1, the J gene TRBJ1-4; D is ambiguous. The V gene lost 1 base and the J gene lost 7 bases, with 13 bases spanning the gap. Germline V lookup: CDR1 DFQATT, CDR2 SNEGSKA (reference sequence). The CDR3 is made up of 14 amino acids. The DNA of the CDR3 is TGCAGTGCTAGAGGGACCATCCTCGGTGAAAAACTGTTTTTT. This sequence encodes CSARGTILGEKLFF.

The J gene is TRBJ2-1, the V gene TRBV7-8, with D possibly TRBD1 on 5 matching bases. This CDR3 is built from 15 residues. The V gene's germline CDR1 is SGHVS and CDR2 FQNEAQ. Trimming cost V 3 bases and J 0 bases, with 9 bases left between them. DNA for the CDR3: TGTGCCAGCAGCTTTCAAGACAGCTCCTACAATGAGCAGTTCTTC. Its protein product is CASSFQDSSYNEQFF.

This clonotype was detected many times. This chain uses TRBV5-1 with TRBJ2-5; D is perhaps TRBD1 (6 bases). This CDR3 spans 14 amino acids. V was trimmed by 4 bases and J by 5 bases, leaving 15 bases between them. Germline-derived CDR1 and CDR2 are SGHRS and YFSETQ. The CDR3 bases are TGCGCCAGCAGCCCATATGGGGGCGAGGAGACCCAGTACTTC. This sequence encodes CASSPYGGEETQYF.

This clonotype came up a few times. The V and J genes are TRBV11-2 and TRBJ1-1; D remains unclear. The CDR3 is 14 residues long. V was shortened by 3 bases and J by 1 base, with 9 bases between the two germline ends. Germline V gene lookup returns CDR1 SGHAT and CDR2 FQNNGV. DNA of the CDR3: TGTGCCAGCAGCTTGGGTCCCGGGAACACTGAAGCTTTCTTT. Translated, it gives CASSLGPGNTEAFF. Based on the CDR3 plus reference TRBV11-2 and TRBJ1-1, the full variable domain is EAGVAQSPRYKIIEKRQSVAFWCNPISGHATLYWYQQILGQGPKLLIQFQNNGVVDDSQLPKDRFSAERLKGVDSTLKIQPAKLEDSAVYLCASSLGPGNTEAFFGQGTRLTVV.

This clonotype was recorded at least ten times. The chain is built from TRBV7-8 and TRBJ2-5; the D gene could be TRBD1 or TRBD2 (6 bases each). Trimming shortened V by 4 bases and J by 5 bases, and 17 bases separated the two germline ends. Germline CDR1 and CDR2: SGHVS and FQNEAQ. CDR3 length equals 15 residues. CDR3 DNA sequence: TGTGCCAGCAGCTCCCTGGGGGGCAGCGGGGAGACCCAGTACTTC. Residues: CASSSLGGSGETQYF.

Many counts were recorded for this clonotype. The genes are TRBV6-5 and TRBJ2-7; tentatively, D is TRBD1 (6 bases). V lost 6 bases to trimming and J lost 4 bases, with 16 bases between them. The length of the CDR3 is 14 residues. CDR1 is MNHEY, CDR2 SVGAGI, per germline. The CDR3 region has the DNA TGTGCCAGCAGCCCGGGAAGGGGGAAGTACGAGCAGTACTTC. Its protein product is CASSPGRGKYEQYF.

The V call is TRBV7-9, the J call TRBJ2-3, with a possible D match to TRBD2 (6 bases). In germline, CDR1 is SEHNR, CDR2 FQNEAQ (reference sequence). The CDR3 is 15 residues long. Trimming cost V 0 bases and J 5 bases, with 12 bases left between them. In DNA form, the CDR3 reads TGTGCCAGCAGCTTAGCCGCGGGGCCCGTAGATACGCAGTATTTT. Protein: CASSLAAGPVDTQYF.

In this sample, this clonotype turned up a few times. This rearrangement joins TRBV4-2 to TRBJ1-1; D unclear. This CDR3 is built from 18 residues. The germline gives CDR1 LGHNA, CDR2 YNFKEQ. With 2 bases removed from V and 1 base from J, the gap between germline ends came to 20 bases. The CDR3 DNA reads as TGTGCCAGCAGCCAAATCCCCATCATGCCACACCAGAACACTGAAGCTTTCTTT. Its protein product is CASSQIPIMPHQNTEAFF.

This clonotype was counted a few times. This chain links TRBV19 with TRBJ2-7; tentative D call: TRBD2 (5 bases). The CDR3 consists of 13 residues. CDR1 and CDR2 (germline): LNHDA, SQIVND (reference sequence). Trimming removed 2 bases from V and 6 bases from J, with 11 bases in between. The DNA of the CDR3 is TGTGCCAGTAGTATACGGTCTGGGAGCGAGCAGTACTTC. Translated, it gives CASSIRSGSEQYF.

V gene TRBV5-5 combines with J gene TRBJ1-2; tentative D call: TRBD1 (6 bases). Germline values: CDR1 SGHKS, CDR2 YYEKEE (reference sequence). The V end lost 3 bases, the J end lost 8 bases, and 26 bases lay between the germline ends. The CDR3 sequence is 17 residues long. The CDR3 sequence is CASSSGPGEPAMFGYTF. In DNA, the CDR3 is TGTGCCAGCAGCTCTGGACCAGGGGAACCGGCGATGTTCGGCTACACCTTC.

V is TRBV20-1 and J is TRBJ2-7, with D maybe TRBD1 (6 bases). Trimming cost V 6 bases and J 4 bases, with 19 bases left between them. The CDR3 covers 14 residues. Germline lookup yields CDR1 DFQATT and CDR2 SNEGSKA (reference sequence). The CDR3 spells CSAPTGHDAYEQYV. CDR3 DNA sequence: TGCAGTGCGCCGACGGGACACGACGCTTACGAGCAGTACGTC.

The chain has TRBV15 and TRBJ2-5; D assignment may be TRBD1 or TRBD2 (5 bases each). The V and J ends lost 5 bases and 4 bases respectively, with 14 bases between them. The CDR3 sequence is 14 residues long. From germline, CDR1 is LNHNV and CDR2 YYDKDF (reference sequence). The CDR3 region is CATSPSRDRETQYF. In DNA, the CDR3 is TGTGCCACCAGCCCTTCCCGGGACCGAGAGACCCAGTACTTC. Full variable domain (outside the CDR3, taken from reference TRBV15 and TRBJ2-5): DAMVIQNPRYQVTQFGKPVTLSCSQTLNHNVMYWYQQKSSQAPKLLFHYYDKDFNNEADTPDNFQSRRPNTSFCFLDIRSPGLGDTAMYLCATSPSRDRETQYFGPGTRLLVL.

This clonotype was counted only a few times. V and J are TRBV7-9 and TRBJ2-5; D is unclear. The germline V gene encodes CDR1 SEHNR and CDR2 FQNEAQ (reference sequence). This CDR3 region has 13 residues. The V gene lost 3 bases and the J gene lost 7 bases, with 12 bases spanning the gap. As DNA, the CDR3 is TGTGCCAGCAGCTTGCTGACCCCGGGGACCCAGTACTTC. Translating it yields CASSLLTPGTQYF.

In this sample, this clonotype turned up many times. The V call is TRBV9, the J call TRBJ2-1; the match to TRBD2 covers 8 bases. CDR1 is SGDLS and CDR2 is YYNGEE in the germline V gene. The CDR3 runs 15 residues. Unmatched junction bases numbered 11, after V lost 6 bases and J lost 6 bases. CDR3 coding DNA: TGTGCCAGCACCCTCGGGGGGGACTTAACCAATGAGCAGTTCTTC. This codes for CASTLGGDLTNEQFF.

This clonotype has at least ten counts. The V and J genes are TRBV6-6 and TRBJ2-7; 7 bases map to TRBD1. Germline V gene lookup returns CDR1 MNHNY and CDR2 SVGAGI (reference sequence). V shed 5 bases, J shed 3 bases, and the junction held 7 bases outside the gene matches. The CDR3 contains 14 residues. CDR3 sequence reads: CASSLPGQNYEQYF. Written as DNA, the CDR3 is TGTGCCAGCAGTCTCCCGGGACAGAACTACGAGCAGTACTTC.

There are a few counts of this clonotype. CDR3 protein: CASSYSGLGNTIYF. The CDR3 region has the DNA TGTGCCAGCAGTTACTCGGGATTGGGAAACACCATATATTTT. This chain connects TRBV6-2 or TRBV6-3 to TRBJ1-3; no clear D. Deletions cut 0 bases from V and 4 bases from J, with 7 bases between. There are 14 residues in the CDR3. Germline V CDR1 and CDR2: MNHEY, SVGEGT.

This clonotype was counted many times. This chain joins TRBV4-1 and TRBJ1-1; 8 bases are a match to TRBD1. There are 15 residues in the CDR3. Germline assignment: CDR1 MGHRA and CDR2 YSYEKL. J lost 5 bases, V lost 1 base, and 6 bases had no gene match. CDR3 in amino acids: CASSQGVRGLTEAFF. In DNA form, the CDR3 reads TGCGCCAGCAGCCAAGGTGTCAGGGGGCTTACTGAAGCTTTCTTT.

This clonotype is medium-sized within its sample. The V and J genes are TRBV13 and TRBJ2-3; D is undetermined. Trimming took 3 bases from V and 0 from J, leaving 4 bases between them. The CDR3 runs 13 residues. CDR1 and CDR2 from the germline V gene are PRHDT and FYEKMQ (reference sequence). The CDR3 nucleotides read TGTGCCAGCAGCTTCTCCAGCACAGATACGCAGTATTTT. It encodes CASSFSSTDTQYF.

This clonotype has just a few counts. CDR3 sequence: CASSYLAYGRKETQYF. The CDR3 coding sequence is TGTGCCAGCAGTTACCTAGCATACGGCCGAAAAGAGACCCAGTACTTC. This chain connects TRBV6-5 to TRBJ2-5; possibly TRBD2 for D (5 bases). V lost 2 bases, J lost 3 bases, and 16 bases lay in between. This CDR3 has 16 residues. The germline gives CDR1 MNHEY, CDR2 SVGAGI.

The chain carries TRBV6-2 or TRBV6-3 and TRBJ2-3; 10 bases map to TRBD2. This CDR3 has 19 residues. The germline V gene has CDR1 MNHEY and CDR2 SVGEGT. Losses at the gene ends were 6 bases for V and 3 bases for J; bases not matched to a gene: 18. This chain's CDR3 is CASSPPESGGALGTDTQYF. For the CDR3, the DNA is TGTGCCAGCAGCCCACCGGAGAGCGGGGGGGCCTTGGGGACAGATACGCAGTATTTT.